This record covers a single T cell receptor beta chain. No cognate antigen has been identified for it. Base qualities are missing; no much larger clone stands one base away. The data derive from a study of control samples from healthy donors and cancer patients (dated by TCRdb to 2020 to 2021). Library preparation used the immunoSEQ multiplex PCR assay. TCRdb limited this immuneACCESS table to in-frame rearrangements with V and J called. A share of clones is missing; checked studies link under half to unresolved V genes, and the rest is unexplained. The sample profile shows about 120,000 clones; around 88% of them were found once. Jointly, the top ten make up 3.4% of the sample. This TCR came from a man aged 35-49 years in good health. The sample consisted of blood.

CDR3 region: CASSMMGNEQYF. The DNA sequence follows: TGCGCCAGCAGCATGATGGGGAACGAGCAGTACTTC. The V gene is TRBV5-1 and the J gene is TRBJ2-7; the D gene assignment is ambiguous. V and J are truncated by 4 bases and 5 bases respectively, leaving an intervening sequence of 10 bases. CDR1 SGHRS and CDR2 YFSETQ are derived from the germline V gene. The CDR3 sequence holds 12 residues, the cysteine and phenylalanine included. The only DNA kept is the CDR3, 36 bases in frame from the first base.